These 31 T cell receptor beta chains were sequenced from one sample in a study of identical twins. TCRdb analysed the 5' RACE reads with MiXCR anew, one entry per CDR3 protein. Here the sample spans fewer than 650,000 distinct CDR3 sequences, about 7.1% being singletons. This sample was also put to use in a study of yellow fever vaccine responses in identical twins.

The sample was PBMCs. The receptors stem from a woman aged 18 to 35 in good health.

The V gene is TRBV10-2, the J gene TRBJ2-7; D is perhaps TRBD1 (5 bases). The CDR3 covers 15 residues. CDR1 is WSHSY and CDR2 is SAAADI in the germline V gene. Between the trimmed V and J ends, which lost 2 bases and 3 bases, there was a span of 14 bases. CDR3 loop: CASSEVDKSIYEQYF. In nucleotides, the CDR3 is TGCGCCAGCAGTGAGGTGGACAAGTCAATCTACGAGCAGTACTTC.

This clonotype occurred many times. The V and J genes are TRBV12-3 or TRBV12-4 and TRBJ1-5, with D tentatively TRBD1 (5 bases). The CDR3 contains 15 residues. The V and J ends lost 4 bases and 3 bases respectively, with 13 bases between them. The CDR3 sequence is CASSYGGANNQPQHF. In DNA, the CDR3 is TGTGCCAGCAGTTATGGCGGGGCCAACAATCAGCCCCAGCATTTT.

Comment on this clonotype: A much larger clone lies one base from this, so it may be a read error. The gene calls are TRBV28 and TRBJ2-3, with D possibly matching TRBD2 (6 bases). CDR3 length equals 17 residues. Per germline, CDR1 MDHEN and CDR2 SYDVKM. V dropped 2 bases and J dropped 0 bases, with 15 bases sitting between them. The CDR3 loop is CASSLRQWTTSTDTQYF. The CDR3 DNA reads TGTGCCAGCAGTTTACGACAGTGGACTACCAGCACAGATACGCAGTATTTT.

This clonotype was seen many times. The chain combines TRBV29-1 with TRBJ1-1, with D tentatively TRBD1 (5 bases). V lost 0 bases to trimming and J lost 0 bases, with 8 bases between them. CDR1 is SQVTM, CDR2 ANQGSEA, per germline. The CDR3 spans 14 residues. This CDR3 is CSVEEQDLNTEAFF. CDR3 DNA sequence: TGCAGCGTTGAAGAACAGGATTTGAACACTGAAGCTTTCTTT.

The CDR3 DNA follows: TGCAGTGCTCAAGCGGGGGGGCCGAGCAATGAGCAGTTCTTC. Residues: CSAQAGGPSNEQFF. This sequence joins TRBV20-1 and TRBJ2-1, with TRBD2 matching 10 bases. With V trimmed by 5 bases and J by 6 bases, 7 bases remained unmatched. From germline, CDR1 is DFQATT and CDR2 SNEGSKA (reference sequence). The CDR3 totals 14 residues.

This chain links TRBV7-7 with TRBJ2-5; 10 bases map to TRBD1. The CDR3 has 14 amino acids. The V and J ends lost 3 bases and 4 bases, in that order; junction bases with no gene match: 2. Germline assignment: CDR1 SSHAT and CDR2 FNYEAQ (reference sequence). CDR3 coding DNA: TGTGCCAGCAGCTTGGACAGGGGGGTAGAGACCCAGTACTTC. Encoded protein: CASSLDRGVETQYF.

This clonotype was counted at least ten times. The chain joins TRBV10-2 to TRBJ2-1, with 11 bases fitting TRBD2. Germline loops: CDR1 WSHSY, CDR2 SAAADI. The CDR3 length is 20 residues. V was pared by 8 bases and J by 2 bases, with 20 bases of the junction left unmatched. The CDR3 region is CASVGEAGQETSGAYNEQFF. CDR3 nucleotides: TGCGCCAGCGTTGGGGAAGCGGGACAGGAGACTAGCGGGGCCTACAATGAGCAGTTCTTC.

The rearrangement uses TRBV7-7 and TRBJ2-2; 7 nucleotides agree with TRBD1. J lost 6 bases, V lost 3 bases, and 7 bases had no gene match. The CDR3 is 15 residues long. Germline CDR1 SSHAT, CDR2 FNYEAQ (reference sequence). This CDR3 is CASSLAQGMPGELFF. As DNA, the CDR3 is TGTGCCAGCAGCTTGGCACAGGGGATGCCCGGGGAGCTGTTTTTT.

This clonotype was found a few times. The chain has TRBV7-9 and TRBJ2-5; a possible D gene is TRBD2 (7 bases). CDR1 and CDR2 (germline): SEHNR, FQNEAQ (reference sequence). Deletions cut 4 bases from V and 4 bases from J, with 19 bases between. The CDR3 has 16 residues. In DNA form, the CDR3 reads TGTGCCAGCAGCTCGGCCGCTAGGGGGGGAGGAGAGACCCAGTACTTC. It yields the protein CASSSAARGGGETQYF.

This clonotype was recorded at least ten times. The V call is TRBV6-5, the J call TRBJ2-7; D is perhaps TRBD2 (6 bases). The CDR3 covers 14 residues. Trimming left V 0 bases short and J 2 bases short, with 8 bases between. Germline V gene sequence: CDR1 MNHEY, CDR2 SVGAGI. The CDR3 coding sequence is TGTGCCAGCAGTTACTCACTAGCACCCTACGAGCAGTACTTC. Residues: CASSYSLAPYEQYF.

This chain joins TRBV13 and TRBJ2-4; no firm D call. V shed 5 bases and J shed 0 bases, with 8 bases lying between them. The CDR3 totals 14 residues. CDR1 and CDR2 (germline): PRHDT, FYEKMQ (reference sequence). The CDR3 spells CASSRSIAKNIQYF. The CDR3 DNA reads TGTGCCAGCAGCCGAAGTATAGCCAAAAACATTCAGTACTTC.

The chain uses TRBV20-1 and TRBJ1-6; D possibly corresponds to TRBD1 (5 bases). V lost 3 bases and J lost 8, with 11 bases in between. Germline V gene lookup returns CDR1 DFQATT and CDR2 SNEGSKA (reference sequence). The CDR3 is made up of 13 amino acids. The CDR3 reads CSARGLGDSPLHF. CDR3 nucleotide sequence: TGCAGTGCTAGGGGCTTGGGGGATTCACCCCTCCACTTT.

This clonotype was counted only a few times. This rearrangement joins TRBV5-1 to TRBJ1-1, with 8 nucleotides matching TRBD1. The CDR3 covers 16 residues. Per germline, CDR1 SGHRS and CDR2 YFSETQ. Trimming removed 0 bases from V and 2 bases from J; junction bases left unmatched: 6. CDR3 region: CASSLEVQGVNTEAFF. The CDR3 coding sequence is TGCGCCAGCAGCTTGGAAGTACAGGGGGTAAACACTGAAGCTTTCTTT. The full variable domain, with the rest looked up from reference TRBV5-1 and TRBJ1-1, is KAGVTQTPRYLIKTRGQQVTLSCSPISGHRSVSWYQQTPGQGLQFLFEYFSETQRNKGNFPGRFSGRQFSNSRSEMNVSTLELGDSALYLCASSLEVQGVNTEAFFGQGTRLTVV.

This clonotype was detected only a few times. The genes are TRBV24-1 and TRBJ1-5, with D maybe TRBD1 (5 bases). V was cut by 2 bases and J by 1 base, with 17 bases left in between. The CDR3 runs to 18 residues. From germline, CDR1 is KGHDR and CDR2 SFDVKD. In DNA, the CDR3 is TGTGCCACCAGTGATTCTACCCGCCTGGGGGGGAGCAATCAGCCCCAGCATTTT. Its protein is CATSDSTRLGGSNQPQHF.

This clonotype occurred many times. This sequence joins TRBV5-1 and TRBJ2-1; 8 positions agree with TRBD2. The CDR3 has 15 residues. V dropped 2 bases and J dropped 5; count of bases not matched to a gene: 6. Per germline, CDR1 SGHRS and CDR2 YFSETQ. CDR3 coding DNA: TGCGCCAGCAGCTTAGAGGTAGCGGGAAACAATGAGCAGTTCTTC. It is translated as CASSLEVAGNNEQFF. Complete variable domain (other parts from reference TRBV5-1 and TRBJ2-1): KAGVTQTPRYLIKTRGQQVTLSCSPISGHRSVSWYQQTPGQGLQFLFEYFSETQRNKGNFPGRFSGRQFSNSRSEMNVSTLELGDSALYLCASSLEVAGNNEQFFGPGTRLTVL.

This chain connects TRBV4-2 to TRBJ1-5; TRBD1 agrees at 7 bases. The CDR3 totals 16 residues. Trimming cost V 0 bases and J 4 bases; bases outside gene matches: 6. Germline V CDR1 and CDR2: LGHNA, YNFKEQ. CDR3 DNA: TGTGCCAGCAGCCAAGAGACAGGGTTGGGGAATCAGCCCCAGCATTTT. Translation: CASSQETGLGNQPQHF.

This clonotype was counted ten times or more. This chain uses TRBV12-3 or TRBV12-4 with TRBJ2-5; D remains unclear. The V end lost 10 bases, the J end lost 0 bases, and 15 bases lay between the germline ends. This CDR3 is built from 14 residues. The CDR3 loop reads CATSPSQYQETQYF. CDR3 bases: TGTGCCACGTCACCCAGTCAGTACCAAGAGACCCAGTACTTC.

This clonotype was found a few times. The chain joins TRBV12-3 or TRBV12-4 to TRBJ2-3; 14 bases are a match to TRBD2. The CDR3 runs to 17 residues. V dropped 5 bases and J dropped 3; count of bases not matched to a gene: 7. The CDR3 DNA follows: TGTGCCAGCAGTCCCCGCGGACTAGCGGGAGGAACAGATACGCAGTATTTT. Residues: CASSPRGLAGGTDTQYF.

The CDR3 bases are TGCAGCGTCGGACCCCCCAACGAGGAGACCCAGTACTTC. This gives the protein CSVGPPNEETQYF. This chain links TRBV29-1 with TRBJ2-5, with D unresolved. Germline CDR1 and CDR2: SQVTM and ANQGSEA. The CDR3 runs to 13 residues. V was shortened by 6 bases and J by 5 bases, with 16 bases between the two germline ends.

For this clonotype: The junction departs from the called germline gene at one end, perhaps through a read error. The genes are TRBV20-1 and TRBJ2-1; 8 positions agree with TRBD2. This CDR3 has 16 amino acids. Per the germline V gene, CDR1 is DFQATT and CDR2 is SNEGSKA (reference sequence). The CDR3 DNA reads TGCTGTGCTCCAAAAGTCGGAGCGGGAGTACGGAATGAGCAGTTCTTC. It is translated as CCAPKVGAGVRNEQFF.

This clonotype was detected only a few times. The rearrangement joins TRBV28 to TRBJ2-2, with 8 bases identical to TRBD2. Germline CDR1 is MDHEN and CDR2 is SYDVKM. The junction had 10 bases not matched to a gene; V was cut back by 7 bases and J by 0 bases. The CDR3 runs 17 residues. The chain's CDR3 is CASTSSPGLANTGELFF. CDR3 sequence (DNA): TGTGCCAGCACCTCGTCCCCGGGACTAGCGAACACCGGGGAGCTGTTTTTT. The full variable domain, in which reference TRBV28 and TRBJ2-2 provide the parts outside the CDR3, is DVKVTQSSRYLVKRTGEKVFLECVQDMDHENMFWYRQDPGLGLRLIYFSYDVKMKEKGDIPEGYSVSREKKERFSLILESASTNQTSMYLCASTSSPGLANTGELFFGEGSRLTVL.

J is TRBJ2-5 and V is TRBV18; 8 bases are a match to TRBD1. The CDR3 is 16 residues long. Trimming cost V 0 bases and J 1 base; bases outside gene matches: 4. CDR1 KGHSH and CDR2 LQKENI come from the germline V gene. CDR3 sequence reads: CASSPPRTGTQETQYF. CDR3 DNA: TGTGCCAGCTCACCACCGCGGACAGGGACCCAAGAGACCCAGTACTTC.

Ten or more counts support this clonotype. The chain uses TRBV18 and TRBJ2-3, with TRBD1 matching over 9 bases. The CDR3 is made up of 17 amino acids. CDR1 is KGHSH and CDR2 is LQKENI in the germline V gene. Losses at the gene ends were 1 base for V and 0 bases for J; bases not matched to a gene: 5. The CDR3 region has the DNA TGTGCCAGCTCACCACAAGGGACAGGGTCTAGCACAGATACGCAGTATTTT. Translation: CASSPQGTGSSTDTQYF.

This clonotype was counted ten times or more. The CDR3 reads CASSKFRGGTGELFF. CDR3 nucleotide sequence: TGTGCCAGCTCGAAGTTCCGGGGGGGGACCGGGGAGCTGTTTTTT. The chain joins TRBV12-3 or TRBV12-4 to TRBJ2-2; TRBD2 matches 8 bases. Germline trimming cut 8 bases from V and 5 bases from J; bases unmatched to any gene: 10. The CDR3 runs 15 residues.

This clonotype was counted at least ten times. The chain combines TRBV12-3 or TRBV12-4 with TRBJ2-7, with D perhaps assigned TRBD1 or TRBD2 (6 bases each). Between the trimmed V and J ends, which lost 6 bases and 0 bases, there was a span of 15 bases. The CDR3 sequence is 15 residues long. The CDR3 DNA reads TGTGCCAGCAGCACGGGGGCCCTGAGCTCCTACGAGCAGTACTTC. It encodes CASSTGALSSYEQYF.

This clonotype was counted only a few times. The CDR3 spells CSAGLAGVSPQQFF. CDR3 bases: TGCAGTGCAGGACTAGCGGGAGTATCTCCCCAGCAGTTCTTC. V and J are TRBV20-1 and TRBJ2-1; TRBD2 matches at 13 bases. Trimming cost V 6 bases and J 11 bases; bases outside gene matches: 10. CDR1 is DFQATT, CDR2 SNEGSKA, per germline (reference sequence). CDR3 size: 14 residues.

The rearrangement uses TRBV20-1 and TRBJ2-2; D remains ambiguous. Deletions cut 6 bases from V and 5 bases from J, with 13 bases between. Germline V gene sequence: CDR1 DFQATT, CDR2 SNEGSKA (reference sequence). The CDR3 totals 13 residues. The CDR3 DNA sequence: TGCAGTGCCACCGAAGGATCGACCGGGGAGCTGTTTTTT. It codes for CSATEGSTGELFF.

This clonotype has only a few counts. The chain uses TRBV11-3 and TRBJ2-3; D gene uncertain. CDR3 length: 16 residues. In germline, CDR1 is SGHNT, CDR2 YENEEA. V lost 4 bases and J 4 bases, leaving 18 bases between the germline ends. The CDR3: CASSSPGGPLADTQYF. CDR3 bases: TGTGCCAGCAGCTCCCCGGGTGGGCCCTTGGCAGATACGCAGTATTTT.

This clonotype appeared a few times. The chain combines TRBV18 with TRBJ2-7; 7 bases are a match to TRBD1. The germline V gene has CDR1 KGHSH and CDR2 LQKENI. Unmatched junction bases numbered 2, after V lost 1 base and J lost 5 bases. CDR3 length: 13 amino acids. The DNA for the CDR3 is TGTGCCAGCTCACCACAGGGACAGCACGAGCAGTACGTC. Its protein product is CASSPQGQHEQYV.

The rearrangement uses TRBV7-2 and TRBJ2-4; D might be TRBD2 (9 bases). The CDR3 is made up of 15 amino acids. V lost 5 bases and J lost 10, with 21 bases in between. Germline CDR1 is SGHTA and CDR2 is FQGNSA. CDR3 nucleotide sequence: TGTGCCAGCAGCCCCCCAGGGGGCGGGGGGGGTATTCAGTACTTC. It translates to CASSPPGGGGGIQYF.

This clonotype turned up a few times. CDR3 nucleotide sequence: TGCGCCAGCAGCGAGGGTTTCACTGAAGCTTTCTTT. This encodes CASSEGFTEAFF. The V call is TRBV5-1, the J call TRBJ1-1; no clear D gene. Trimming cost V 4 bases and J 4 bases, with 8 bases left between them. The CDR3 has 12 amino acids. Germline V gene data show CDR1 as SGHRS and CDR2 as YFSETQ.